This T cell receptor (beta chain) was sequenced for a study of CD8 T cells in ankylosing spondylitis. Study-level findings and limits: Within ankylosing spondylitis blood, a TCR beta motif made up of eight highly homologous variants appeared to be characteristic. Earlier work had already found some motif variants in reactive arthritis synovial fluid and blood. Enrichment of disease-linked clones was reportedly significant in matched ankylosing spondylitis synovial fluid.

The CDR3 sequence is 13 residues long. Germline loops: CDR1 SEHNR, CDR2 FQNEAQ (reference sequence). Between the trimmed V and J ends, which lost 3 bases and 5 bases, there was a span of 10 bases. This clonotype was picked up a small number of times. What it binds is not known. In making TCR beta libraries, quantitative 5'-RACE with molecular barcodes was used. A single record per CDR3 protein comes from TCRdb applying MiXCR to the 5' RACE reads. The sample records about 840,000 distinct CDR3 sequences, about 10% being singletons. The sample was blood, either unsorted or a sorted T cell fraction (not recorded which). The TCR comes from a male donor with ankylosing spondylitis. This chain connects TRBV7-9 to TRBJ1-2, with a weak D call TRBD1 (5 bases). The CDR3 region has the DNA TGTGCCAGCAGCTTCAGGGACCTATATGGCTACACCTTC. As protein: CASSFRDLYGYTF.